Presented here are 2 T cell receptor beta chains from one specimen sequenced in a study of response to subunit inactivated influenza vaccine. TCRdb reprocessed the RT-PCR reads with MiXCR, giving one entry per CDR3 protein. The table lists hundreds of thousands of distinct CDR3 sequences, 25% of them singletons. Material: CD4+ T cells sorted from PBMCs, obtained less than 6 days after vaccination. These receptors all stem from a man aged 50 to 60 who received an inactivated influenza vaccine.

This clonotype was seen at least ten times. The genes are TRBV11-2 and TRBJ1-2, with 7 bases fitting TRBD1. V shed 1 base, J shed 3 bases, and the junction held 8 bases outside the gene matches. The CDR3 has 16 amino acids. Looked up from germline, CDR1 is SGHAT and CDR2 is FQNNGV. CDR3 sequence (DNA): TGTGCCAGCAGCTTAGTTGGGACAGCGGTCCACTATGGCTACACCTTC. It yields the protein CASSLVGTAVHYGYTF.

This clonotype appeared a few times. This sequence joins TRBV7-2 and TRBJ2-1; tentatively, D is TRBD2 (6 bases). The CDR3 runs to 16 residues. Between the trimmed V and J ends, which lost 5 bases and 3 bases, there was a span of 17 bases. Germline V gene sequence: CDR1 SGHTA, CDR2 FQGNSA. The CDR3, as DNA: TGTGCCAGCAGCGACCCCGGGAGTCTCAACTACAATGAGCAGTTCTTC. Translated: CASSDPGSLNYNEQFF.